The 23 T cell receptor beta chains reported below all come from one sample, sequenced in a study of Graves' ophthalmopathy and Graves' hyperthyroidism. Transcripts of RNA were the source for amplifying TCR beta CDR3 regions. First-round RT-PCR employed HTBI primers, with a second-round multiplex PCR after it. TCRdb reprocessed the multiplex PCR reads via MiXCR and lists one record per CDR3 protein. The sample holds 1 million to 1.3 million distinct CDR3 sequences, about 36% seen once. The specimen was peripheral blood or thyroid tissue (not recorded which). These receptor sequences come from an adult man with Graves' hyperthyroidism.

Details on this clonotype: It may be a read error: a sequence one base away is much more abundant. This rearrangement joins TRBV7-9 to TRBJ2-5; unclear D gene. Germline-derived CDR1 and CDR2 are SEHNR and FQNEAQ (reference sequence). The CDR3 is 16 residues long. The CDR3 loop is CASSLGVSFDQEAQYF. DNA for the CDR3: TGTGCCAGCAGCTTAGGTGTCAGTTTCGACCAAGAGGCCCAGTACTTC.

This clonotype was seen once. This chain connects TRBV7-4 to TRBJ1-2; possibly TRBD1 for D (6 bases). CDR3 length equals 13 residues. Trimming took off 6 bases at V and 5 bases at J, with 13 bases between the two ends. The germline V gene encodes CDR1 SGHVT and CDR2 SQSDAQ. The CDR3: CASSPPGTYGYTF. The CDR3 DNA follows: TGTGCCAGCAGTCCTCCCGGGACATATGGCTACACCTTC. Variable domain in full (rest from reference TRBV7-4 and TRBJ1-2): GAGVSQSPRYKVAKRGRDVALRCDSISGHVTLYWYRQTLGQGSEVLTYSQSDAQRDKSGRPSGRFSAERPERSVSTLKIQRTEQGDSAVYLCASSPPGTYGYTFGSGTRLTVV.

This clonotype was seen many times. This CDR3 is CASSATGSTEAFF. In nucleotides, the CDR3 is TGTGCCAGCAGCGCCACAGGGAGCACTGAAGCTTTCTTT. V gene TRBV9 combines with J gene TRBJ1-1, with D maybe TRBD1 (6 bases). V was clipped by 3 bases and J by 4 bases, with 10 bases between them. This CDR3 comprises 13 residues. Germline CDR1 reads SGDLS; CDR2 reads YYNGEE. The full variable domain, its missing parts supplied by reference TRBV9 and TRBJ1-1, is DSGVTQTPKHLITATGQRVTLRCSPRSGDLSVYWYQQSLDQGLQFLIQYYNGEERAKGNILERFSAQQFPDLHSELNLSSLELGDSALYFCASSATGSTEAFFGQGTRLTVV.

This sequence joins TRBV12-3 or TRBV12-4 and TRBJ2-5; 7 nucleotides align to TRBD1. The CDR3 runs 17 residues. Losses at the gene ends were 3 bases for V and 5 bases for J; bases not matched to a gene: 15. This CDR3 is CASSFIGAKGAGETQYF. Here the CDR3 DNA reads TGTGCCAGCAGTTTCATTGGAGCAAAGGGGGCCGGCGAGACCCAGTACTTC.

The genes are TRBV25-1 and TRBJ1-1; weak D call: TRBD1 (5 bases). The CDR3 has 14 residues. The ends were cut back, 8 bases at V and 1 base at J, with 14 bases in the middle. The germline V gene encodes CDR1 MGHDK and CDR2 SYGVNS. CDR3 region: CASQGGRTNTEAFF. For the CDR3, the DNA is TGTGCCAGCCAGGGCGGGCGTACGAACACTGAAGCTTTCTTT.

The CDR3 sequence: CATSDATGGSPLHF. The CDR3 DNA reads TGTGCCACCAGTGATGCGACAGGCGGCTCACCCCTCCACTTT. The gene calls are TRBV24-1 and TRBJ1-6; tentative D call: TRBD1 (6 bases). The V and J ends lost 3 bases and 10 bases respectively, with 12 bases between them. The CDR3 totals 14 residues. In germline, CDR1 is KGHDR, CDR2 SFDVKD.

This clonotype has more than one count but fewer than ten. This chain connects TRBV20-1 to TRBJ2-7, with D tentatively TRBD1 (5 bases). This CDR3 spans 15 amino acids. V lost 1 base and J 2 bases, leaving 15 bases between the germline ends. Germline V CDR1 and CDR2: DFQATT, SNEGSKA (reference sequence). The CDR3 DNA reads as TGCAGTGCTAGAGGGCGCCAGGGAACCACCTACGAGCAGTACTTC. As protein: CSARGRQGTTYEQYF.

The chain links TRBV5-1 to TRBJ2-7; no firm D call. The length of the CDR3 is 15 residues. Trimming removed 0 bases at V and 3 bases at J, with 13 bases between. The V gene's germline CDR1 is SGHRS and CDR2 YFSETQ. The CDR3 nucleotides are TGCGCCAGCAGCTTGGCGGCAGGCTTAAGCTACGAGCAGTACTTC. It translates to CASSLAAGLSYEQYF.

A remark on this clonotype: At one boundary the junction diverges from the germline segment, which might be a read error. V gene TRBV29-1 combines with J gene TRBJ2-6; 8 bases match TRBD1. Germline CDR1 and CDR2: SQVTM and ANQGSEA. This CDR3 comprises 13 residues. CDR3 region: CSAAGTGLNTEAF. DNA for the CDR3: TGCAGCGCTGCCGGGACAGGCTTGAACACTGAAGCTTTC.

This clonotype was picked up many times. The chain combines TRBV2 with TRBJ1-5; 7 positions match TRBD1. The CDR3 length is 14 residues. Germline loops: CDR1 SNHLY, CDR2 FYNNEI. The V and J ends lost 6 bases and 4 bases, in that order; junction bases with no gene match: 6. The DNA of the CDR3 is TGTGCCAGCAGGCGGGACAGCGTAAATCAGCCCCAGCATTTT. It codes for CASRRDSVNQPQHF.

This clonotype was seen many times. The chain employs TRBV9 and TRBJ1-5; D is ambiguous. Germline CDR1 and CDR2: SGDLS and YYNGEE. The CDR3 length is 14 residues. V lost 4 bases, J lost 4 bases, and 12 bases lay in between. The CDR3 DNA is TGTGCCAGCAGCTTGGGTTTTGAGAATCAGCCCCAGCATTTT. Its protein product is CASSLGFENQPQHF.

This clonotype was detected ten times or more. The chain carries TRBV12-3 or TRBV12-4 and TRBJ1-2; TRBD1 matches 7 bases. The CDR3 is 14 amino acids. V lost 3 bases and J lost 5; bases outside the gene matches: 6. The CDR3 DNA follows: TGTGCCAGCAGTTTTGAGGGGGCATATTATGGCTACACCTTC. It specifies CASSFEGAYYGYTF.

Concerning this clonotype itself: A read error may account for a junction end that differs from germline. J is TRBJ1-3 and V is TRBV4-1, with D possibly being TRBD1 (6 bases). Germline V gene sequence: CDR1 MGHRA, CDR2 YSYEKL. The CDR3 totals 14 residues. CDR3 coding DNA: TGCGCCAGCAGCCGGGACAACTCTGGAAACACCATATCTTTT. It encodes CASSRDNSGNTISF.

This rearrangement joins TRBV6-6 to TRBJ2-2; D is possibly TRBD2 (5 bases). Germline V gene lookup returns CDR1 MNHNY and CDR2 SVGAGI (reference sequence). Trimming left V 10 bases short and J 6 bases short, with 12 bases between. The CDR3 covers 12 residues. This CDR3 is CAIRRSAGELFF. In DNA form, the CDR3 reads TGTGCCATCCGGAGGTCAGCCGGGGAGCTGTTTTTT.

A note on this clonotype: A much more abundant neighbour one base away suggests this may be a read error. The chain recombines TRBV5-1 with TRBJ2-7; D remains ambiguous. With 3 bases removed from V and 5 bases from J, the gap between germline ends came to 12 bases. Germline loops: CDR1 SGHRS, CDR2 YFSETQ. The CDR3 has 13 residues. CDR3 region: CASSSGSGDEQYF. The CDR3 bases are TGCGCCAGCAGCTCCGGCAGTGGGGACGAGCAGTACTTC. Full variable domain (missing parts from reference TRBV5-1 and TRBJ2-7): KAGVTQTPRYLIKTRGQQVTLSCSPISGHRSVSWYQQTPGQGLQFLFEYFSETQRNKGNFPGRFSGRQFSNSRSEMNVSTLELGDSALYLCASSSGSGDEQYFGPGTRLTVT.

This clonotype was seen at least ten times. The chain is built from TRBV7-3 and TRBJ1-1; a possible D gene is TRBD1 (5 bases). Trimming removed 5 bases from V and 4 bases from J, with 17 bases in between. The CDR3 sequence is 15 residues long. Germline V gene lookup returns CDR1 SGHTA and CDR2 FQGTGA. CDR3 nucleotide sequence: TGTGCCAGCAGCCCAATGGGATCCGGGGGCACTGAAGCTTTCTTT. This encodes CASSPMGSGGTEAFF.

This clonotype was recorded at least ten times. This chain uses TRBV7-9 with TRBJ2-7; no clear D. The germline V gene encodes CDR1 SEHNR and CDR2 FQNEAQ (reference sequence). CDR3 length: 13 amino acids. V lost 4 bases, J lost 3 bases, and 10 bases lay in between. CDR3 DNA sequence: TGTGCCAGCAGCTCACCGGGCCTCTACGAGCAGTACTTC. Residues: CASSSPGLYEQYF.

In regard to this clonotype: A read error may be the cause here, since a much bigger clone is one base away. The chain combines TRBV9 with TRBJ2-5; D is perhaps TRBD1 or TRBD2 (5 bases each). This CDR3 has 14 residues. With 5 bases removed from V and 5 bases from J, the gap between germline ends came to 16 bases. The germline CDR1 and CDR2 sequences are SGDLS and YYNGEE. Here the CDR3 reads CASRRVLGRETQYF. The CDR3 region has the DNA TGTGCCAGCAGGCGGGTCCTGGGGCGGGAGACCCAGTACTTC.

In this sample, this clonotype turned up many times. This rearrangement joins TRBV9 to TRBJ2-2; tentative D call: TRBD1 (6 bases). The germline gives CDR1 SGDLS, CDR2 YYNGEE. Trimming cost V 3 bases and J 4 bases, with 10 bases left between them. CDR3 length: 14 amino acids. The CDR3 sequence is CASSGGPVTGELFF. DNA of the CDR3: TGTGCCAGCAGCGGGGGGCCGGTCACCGGGGAGCTGTTTTTT.

The chain has TRBV6-6 and TRBJ2-2, with 8 bases matching TRBD2. The CDR3 is made up of 14 amino acids. The J segment lost 7 bases and the V segment lost 5 bases, leaving 6 bases of the junction unmatched. Germline lookup yields CDR1 MNHNY and CDR2 SVGAGI (reference sequence). CDR3 residues: CASSVPGGGGELFF. The CDR3 coding sequence is TGTGCCAGCAGTGTACCCGGGGGGGGCGGGGAGCTGTTTTTT.

In this sample, this clonotype turned up many times. The chain carries TRBV7-2 and TRBJ1-1; tentative D call: TRBD1 (5 bases). V was cut by 5 bases and J by 4 bases, with 20 bases left in between. Germline loops: CDR1 SGHTA, CDR2 FQGNSA. The CDR3 contains 16 residues. CDR3 loop: CASSPRGGGLGTEAFF. In DNA form, the CDR3 reads TGTGCCAGCAGCCCCCGTGGGGGAGGTTTGGGCACTGAAGCTTTCTTT.

V is TRBV2 and J is TRBJ1-5; D is perhaps TRBD1 (6 bases). The CDR3 totals 14 residues. Germline lookup yields CDR1 SNHLY and CDR2 FYNNEI. V was clipped by 4 bases and J by 6 bases, with 13 bases between them. CDR3 coding DNA: TGTGCCAGCAGTGCAAGAGGGGGTGGTCAGCCCCAGCATTTT. This translates into CASSARGGGQPQHF.

This clonotype has more than one count but fewer than ten. The chain uses TRBV29-1 and TRBJ1-5; a possible D gene is TRBD1 (5 bases). V was cut by 4 bases and J by 1 base, with 8 bases left in between. Germline assignment: CDR1 SQVTM and CDR2 ANQGSEA. This CDR3 has 13 amino acids. The DNA for the CDR3 is TGCAGCGTTGGGGGGAGCAGCAATCAGCCCCAGCATTTT. Protein: CSVGGSSNQPQHF.